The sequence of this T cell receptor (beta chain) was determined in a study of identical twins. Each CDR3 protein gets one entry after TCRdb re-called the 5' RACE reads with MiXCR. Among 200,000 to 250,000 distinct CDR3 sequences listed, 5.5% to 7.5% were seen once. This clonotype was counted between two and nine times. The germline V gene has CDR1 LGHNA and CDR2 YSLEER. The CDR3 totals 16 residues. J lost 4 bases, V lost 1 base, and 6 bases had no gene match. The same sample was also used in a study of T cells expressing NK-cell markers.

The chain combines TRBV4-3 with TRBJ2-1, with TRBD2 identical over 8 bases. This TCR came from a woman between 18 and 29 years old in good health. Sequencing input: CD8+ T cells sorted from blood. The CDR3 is CASSQGLAGWYNEQFF. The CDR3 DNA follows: TGCGCCAGCAGCCAAGGGCTAGCGGGTTGGTACAATGAGCAGTTCTTC.